The 24 T cell receptor beta chains listed next were all sequenced from one sample in a study of blood T cell repertoires in COVID-19. This table comes from immunoSEQ multiplex PCR, and its TCRdb copy is limited to in-frame clones, with some not included. The sample gives 250,000 to 350,000 clones, 85% to 90% of which show up once; around 2% is in the top ten. The sequenced material came from PBMCs or T cells enriched from blood (not recorded which). The receptor source for this set is a woman aged 55-69 years in a cohort exposed to, infected with or recovered from COVID-19 (not recorded which).

V gene TRBV10-2 combines with J gene TRBJ1-4; 9 nucleotides line up with TRBD1. Germline CDR1 and CDR2: WSHSY and SAAADI. With 7 bases clipped from V and 8 bases from J, the junction kept 5 bases outside the gene matches. This CDR3 region has 13 residues. The CDR3 here is CASKDRGGEKLFF. In DNA, the CDR3 is TGCGCCAGCAAGGACAGGGGTGGAGAAAAACTGTTTTTT.

This chain joins TRBV7-5 and TRBJ2-7; the listed D gene, TRBD2, was not tested against the DNA. TRBV7-5 constitutes a pseudogene. CDR3 length: 15 residues. The CDR3: CARSPGEREGDEQYF. In DNA, the CDR3 is TGTGCCAGAAGCCCAGGAGAGCGGGAGGGGGACGAGCAGTACTTC.

This clone was seen a single time. This chain uses TRBV9 with TRBJ2-1; tentative D call: TRBD2 (5 bases). The CDR3 spans 17 residues. Germline CDR1 SGDLS, CDR2 YYNGEE. The V gene lost 6 bases and the J gene lost 0 bases, with 19 bases spanning the gap. CDR3 nucleotides: TGTGCCAGCATTGCATATACAGACACTAGCTCCTACAATGAGCAGTTCTTC. Residues: CASIAYTDTSSYNEQFF.

The gene calls are TRBV27 and TRBJ1-1; 9 nucleotides agree with TRBD1. This CDR3 comprises 18 residues. J lost 4 bases, V lost 6 bases, and 18 bases had no gene match. CDR1 is MNHEY and CDR2 is SMNVEV in the germline V gene (reference sequence). CDR3: CASSPTGTGKGGGTEAFF. The DNA for the CDR3 is TGTGCCAGCAGCCCGACCGGGACAGGGAAAGGAGGAGGCACTGAAGCTTTCTTT.

The V and J genes are TRBV9 and TRBJ2-3, with D maybe TRBD2 (6 bases). Trimming left V 0 bases short and J 3 bases short, with 11 bases between. Per germline, CDR1 SGDLS and CDR2 YYNGEE. The CDR3 covers 15 residues. The CDR3 sequence: CASSVGGRRTDTQYF. CDR3 coding DNA: TGTGCCAGCAGCGTAGGTGGGAGGAGGACAGATACGCAGTATTTT.

The chain combines TRBV7-9 with TRBJ2-7; 10 bases agree with TRBD2. CDR1 is SEHNR and CDR2 is FQNEAQ in the germline V gene (reference sequence). J was trimmed by 4 bases and V by 5 bases; bases with no gene match: 5. The CDR3 is 14 residues long. The CDR3 coding sequence is TGTGCCAGCAGCATGACTAGCGGGTGGTACGAGCAGTACTTC. Encoded protein: CASSMTSGWYEQYF.

This clone has more than one count but fewer than ten. The chain employs TRBV5-1 and TRBJ1-2; 8 nucleotides match TRBD1. V shed 3 bases and J 3 bases; nucleotides not matched to a gene: 4. The CDR3 consists of 14 residues. Looked up from germline, CDR1 is SGHRS and CDR2 is YFSETQ. The CDR3 reads CASSSTGADYGYTF. CDR3 sequence (DNA): TGCGCCAGCAGCTCGACAGGGGCTGACTATGGCTACACCTTC.

The V gene is TRBV21-1, the J gene TRBJ2-2; TRBD2 is the table's D call, not checked against the DNA. TRBV21-1 is a pseudogene segment. The CDR3 loop spans 16 amino acids. CDR3 nucleotides: TGTGCCAGCACCTGGCGTCGGGGGGGGCGAACCGGGGAGCTGTTTTTT. This encodes CASTWRRGGRTGELFF.

This clone appeared once. The V call is TRBV30, the J call TRBJ1-5, with 10 nucleotides matching TRBD1. This CDR3 contains 16 residues. From germline, CDR1 is GTSNPN and CDR2 SVGIG (reference sequence). Germline trimming cut 1 base from V and 5 bases from J; bases unmatched to any gene: 8. CDR3 loop: CAWSARDRGPDQPQHF. The CDR3 DNA follows: TGTGCCTGGAGTGCCCGGGACAGGGGTCCCGATCAGCCCCAGCATTTT.

The chain carries TRBV7-9 and TRBJ1-2, with unresolved D. Germline assignment: CDR1 SEHNR and CDR2 FQNEAQ (reference sequence). V gave up 1 base and J gave up 4 bases, with 7 bases separating them. This CDR3 is built from 13 residues. The CDR3 nucleotides read TGTGCCAGCAGCTTAGGGGCCCCCTATGGCTACACCTTC. It encodes CASSLGAPYGYTF.

The rearrangement uses TRBV9 and TRBJ1-2, with 12 positions matching TRBD1. Germline assignment: CDR1 SGDLS and CDR2 YYNGEE. This CDR3 contains 14 residues. J lost 8 bases, V lost 3 bases, and 5 bases had no gene match. CDR3 nucleotides: TGTGCCAGCAGCGCGGGACAGGGGGCGCTCGGCTACACCTTC. Residues: CASSAGQGALGYTF.

This chain uses TRBV6-5 with TRBJ1-1, with TRBD1 identical over 8 bases. CDR1 is MNHEY and CDR2 is SVGAGI in the germline V gene. The CDR3 length is 14 residues. The V and J ends lost 6 bases and 5 bases, in that order; junction bases with no gene match: 8. The CDR3 DNA reads as TGTGCCAGCAGGACCCAGGGGGCTTTGACTGAAGCTTTCTTT. Translating it yields CASRTQGALTEAFF.

The J gene is TRBJ2-7, the V gene TRBV4-2; maybe TRBD1 (6 bases). The CDR3 totals 14 residues. The germline CDR1 and CDR2 sequences are LGHNA and YNFKEQ. V lost 4 bases and J 7 bases, leaving 17 bases between the germline ends. In nucleotides, the CDR3 is TGTGCCAGCAGCCGCAGGGGCTCGGTTATGGAGCAGTACTTC. This codes for CASSRRGSVMEQYF.

The chain recombines TRBV7-8 with TRBJ1-5, with 7 bases that match TRBD1. CDR1 and CDR2 (germline): SGHVS, FQNEAQ. Losses at the gene ends were 1 base for V and 10 bases for J; bases not matched to a gene: 19. This CDR3 is 18 amino acids long. CDR3 protein: CASSLESSTGASSRPQHF. The CDR3 bases are TGTGCCAGCAGCTTAGAGTCGTCAACAGGGGCGTCATCCCGACCCCAGCATTTT.

This chain links TRBV18 with TRBJ1-2; 11 positions agree with TRBD1. The trim removed 3 bases at V and 8 bases at J, leaving 14 bases unmatched. Germline V gene lookup returns CDR1 KGHSH and CDR2 LQKENI. The CDR3 has 17 amino acids. CDR3 residues: CASSPIGQGAKEVGYTF. DNA for the CDR3: TGTGCCAGCTCACCCATCGGACAGGGGGCGAAGGAAGTCGGCTACACCTTC.

The chain couples TRBV24-1 to TRBJ2-3, with 7 bases that match TRBD2. The CDR3 sequence is 14 residues long. V shed 5 bases and J 2 bases; nucleotides not matched to a gene: 3. Germline assignment: CDR1 KGHDR and CDR2 SFDVKD. The CDR3 sequence: CATSVAGDTDTQYF. The CDR3 nucleotides are TGTGCCACCAGTGTGGCGGGAGACACAGATACGCAGTATTTT.

This chain links TRBV18 with TRBJ2-2; the match to TRBD2 covers 7 bases. The germline CDR1 and CDR2 sequences are KGHSH and LQKENI. This CDR3 is 16 amino acids long. V shed 2 bases, J shed 5 bases, and the junction held 8 bases outside the gene matches. In DNA, the CDR3 is TGTGCCAGCTCACCAAGCGCCCGCGGGAGTACCGGGGAGCTGTTTTTT. Translation: CASSPSARGSTGELFF.

The sample holds a few counts of this clone. The chain links TRBV6-2 or TRBV6-3 to TRBJ1-2; 8 positions match TRBD1. This CDR3 contains 14 residues. CDR1 and CDR2 from the germline V gene are MNHEY and SVGEGT. V lost 6 bases to trimming and J lost 4 bases; unmatched junction nucleotides: 7. CDR3 sequence reads: CASSRTGTGYGYTF. CDR3 nucleotide sequence: TGTGCCAGCAGCAGGACCGGGACAGGCTATGGCTACACCTTC.

The V gene is TRBV10-2, the J gene TRBJ2-4; maybe TRBD1 (5 bases). With 4 bases removed from V and 2 bases from J, the gap between germline ends came to 12 bases. Germline CDR1 is WSHSY and CDR2 is SAAADI. CDR3 length: 15 residues. The CDR3 is CASSVLPGSKNIQYF. CDR3 DNA: TGCGCCAGCAGTGTTTTACCAGGGTCCAAAAACATTCAGTACTTC.

The chain links TRBV19 to TRBJ2-3; D is possibly TRBD1 (6 bases). The CDR3 loop spans 15 amino acids. CDR1 is LNHDA, CDR2 SQIVND, per germline (reference sequence). V was shortened by 3 bases and J by 2 bases, with 12 bases between the two germline ends. CDR3 loop: CASSMVDSYTDTQYF. The CDR3 region has the DNA TGTGCCAGTAGTATGGTGGACAGCTACACAGATACGCAGTATTTT.

The chain links TRBV24-1 to TRBJ2-3; 12 bases match TRBD2. The CDR3 runs 16 residues. CDR1 is KGHDR, CDR2 SFDVKD, per germline. V trimming: 7 bases; J trimming: 0 bases; junction bases outside the gene matches: 4. CDR3 in DNA: TGTGCCACCAGCGGACTAGCGGGAAGGAGCACAGATACGCAGTATTTT. Translating gives CATSGLAGRSTDTQYF.

This chain uses TRBV18 with TRBJ1-5; no clear D gene. Germline values: CDR1 KGHSH, CDR2 LQKENI. V was pared by 6 bases and J by 7 bases, with 13 bases between. CDR3 length: 13 amino acids. Here the CDR3 DNA reads TGTGCCAGCTCCGGGGTGGCAAACCAGCCCCAGCATTTT. It yields the protein CASSGVANQPQHF.

DNA of the CDR3: TGTGCCAGCGAAGGGGGCTTCAGCTCCTATAATTCACCCCTCCACTTT. The encoded protein is CASEGGFSSYNSPLHF. The J gene is TRBJ1-6, the V gene TRBV2, with 7 positions matching TRBD1. The CDR3 sequence is 16 residues long. Looked up from germline, CDR1 is SNHLY and CDR2 is FYNNEI. After removal of 8 bases from V and 0 bases from J, the junction contained 7 bases not matched to a gene.

The J gene is TRBJ2-7, the V gene TRBV2; D remains unclear. Germline CDR1 is SNHLY and CDR2 is FYNNEI. V lost 4 bases and J lost 4, with 8 bases in between. The CDR3 has 12 amino acids. The DNA for the CDR3 is TGTGCCAGCAGTGTAGGAGCTTACGAGCAGTACTTC. Amino acids: CASSVGAYEQYF.